This TCR beta chain was found in a study of blood T cell repertoires in COVID-19 (TCRdb year 2020). In the study overall: Samples from collaborators originated in the United States, Italy and Spain and spanned both the acute and convalescent phases of COVID-19. The prospective study material was composed of cDNA or gDNA derived from T cells, B-cell-depleted T cells, or PBMCs. The dataset comprised deeply sampled blood TCRbeta repertoires from subjects exposed to, actively infected with, or recovered from COVID-19. The repertoires were released in a freely available public database intended as a resource for research on the immune response to SARS-CoV-2. Samples came from the ongoing ImmuneRACE study (first 160 participants) plus 1,254 subjects from 6 global collaborators. The sample metadata nearly always contained a de-identified subject ID, COVID-19 status, age in years and sex. Where available, HLA class I and class II types were taken from metadata supplied by the sample provider and were not determined by assay-based typing.

Including cysteine and phenylalanine, the CDR3 has 15 amino acids. Left in the record is the CDR3 DNA by itself, 45 bases read in frame from the first base. V was cut back by 4 bases and J by 3 bases, leaving a gap of 15 bases between them. For CDR1 and CDR2, the germline V gene lists KGHSH and LQKENI. One collaborating source in Seattle enrolled patients during active infection and followed them longitudinally through the course of disease. Whole blood was collected in K2EDTA tubes by collaborating institutions according to the institutions' own protocols. For TCRbeta analysis, collaborator samples were shipped as frozen whole blood, as isolated PBMCs, or as DNA extracted from either sample type. As for this clone: It lacks a known antigen. Base qualities are missing; no much larger clone stands one base away.

Findings and caveats that apply to the study as a whole: The amount of clinical and demographic metadata varied by source and participant and was provided uncurated.

TCRbeta CDR3 regions were amplified from genomic DNA using the immunoSEQ Assay, a bias-controlled multiplex PCR. The study's processing was this. Within the assay, amplification of reference gene primers was used to estimate how many nucleated cells each sample contained. To quantify the absolute abundance of each unique TCRbeta CDR3 rearrangement, sequence reads were collapsed and filtered. For each sample, productive Simpson clonality was calculated as the square root of Simpson's diversity index over productive rearrangements. Drawn from immuneACCESS, this table holds only the in-frame rearrangements with V and J called that TCRdb kept. Clones are partly lost; checked studies trace under half to an unresolved V gene and leave the rest unexplained. V and J calls and clone size are given by that table; D and trimming were obtained from the DNA. The sample data list over 150,000 clones, and approximately 86% of these were observed just once. The ten biggest clones cover roughly 0.6% of the sample.

The rearrangement combines TRBV18 with TRBJ1-1, with TRBD1 as a weak D call on 5 bases. The TCR originated in a man aged 60 to 75 with COVID-19, enrolled during active disease. Sequenced input: peripheral blood. The CDR3 amino acid sequence is: CASSLGGSRDTEAFF. The sequenced DNA is TGTGCCAGCTCACTGGGAGGATCCAGGGACACTGAAGCTTTCTTT.